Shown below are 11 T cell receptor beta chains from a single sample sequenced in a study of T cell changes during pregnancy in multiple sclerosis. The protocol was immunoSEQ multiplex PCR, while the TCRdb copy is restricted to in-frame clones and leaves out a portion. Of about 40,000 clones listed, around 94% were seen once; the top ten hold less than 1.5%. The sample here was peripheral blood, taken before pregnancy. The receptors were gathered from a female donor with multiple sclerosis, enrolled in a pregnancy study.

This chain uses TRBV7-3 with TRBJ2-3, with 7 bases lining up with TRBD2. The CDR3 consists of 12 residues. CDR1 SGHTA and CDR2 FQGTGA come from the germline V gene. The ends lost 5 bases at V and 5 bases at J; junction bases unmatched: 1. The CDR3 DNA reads TGTGCCAGCAGCGGGGGGGGAGATACGCAGTATTTT. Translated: CASSGGGDTQYF.

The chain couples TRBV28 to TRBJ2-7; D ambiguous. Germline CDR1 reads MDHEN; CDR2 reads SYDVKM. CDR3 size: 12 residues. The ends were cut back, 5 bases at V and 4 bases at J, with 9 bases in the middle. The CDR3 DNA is TGTGCCAGCAGTCCCACGACATACGAGCAGTACTTC. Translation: CASSPTTYEQYF.

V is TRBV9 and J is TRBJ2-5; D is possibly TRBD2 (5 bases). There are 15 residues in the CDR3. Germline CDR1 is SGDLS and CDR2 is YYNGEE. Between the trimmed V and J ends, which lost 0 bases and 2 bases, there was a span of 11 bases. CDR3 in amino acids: CASSVAIALQETQYF. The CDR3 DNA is TGTGCCAGCAGCGTAGCTATAGCGCTACAAGAGACCCAGTACTTC.

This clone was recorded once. This CDR3 reads CASSGLAGGPGELFF. DNA for the CDR3: TGTGCCAGCAGTGGACTAGCGGGAGGGCCCGGGGAGCTGTTTTTT. This rearrangement joins TRBV6-1 to TRBJ2-2; 14 bases match TRBD2. The germline V gene has CDR1 MNHNS and CDR2 SASEGT. Unmatched junction bases numbered 1, after V lost 4 bases and J lost 6 bases. CDR3 length equals 15 residues.

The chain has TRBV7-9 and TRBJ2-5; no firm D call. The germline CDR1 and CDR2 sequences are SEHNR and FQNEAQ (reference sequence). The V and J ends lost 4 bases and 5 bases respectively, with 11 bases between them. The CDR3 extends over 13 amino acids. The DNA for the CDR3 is TGTGCCAGCAGCTACCGCGGCCGGGAGACCCAGTACTTC. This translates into CASSYRGRETQYF.

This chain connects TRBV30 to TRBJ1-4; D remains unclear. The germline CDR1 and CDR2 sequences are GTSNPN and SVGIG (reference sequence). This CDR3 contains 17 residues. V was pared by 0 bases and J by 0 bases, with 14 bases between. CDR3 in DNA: TGTGCCTGGAGTGTCTACGCCGCCTATACAACTAATGAAAAACTGTTTTTT. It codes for CAWSVYAAYTTNEKLFF.

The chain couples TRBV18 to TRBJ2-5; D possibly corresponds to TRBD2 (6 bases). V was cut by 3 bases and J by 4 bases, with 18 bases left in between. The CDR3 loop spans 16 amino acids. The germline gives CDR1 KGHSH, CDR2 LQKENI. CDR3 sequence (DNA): TGTGCCAGCTCACCGCCCATTGATAGCGGTAGAGAGACCCAGTACTTC. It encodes CASSPPIDSGRETQYF.

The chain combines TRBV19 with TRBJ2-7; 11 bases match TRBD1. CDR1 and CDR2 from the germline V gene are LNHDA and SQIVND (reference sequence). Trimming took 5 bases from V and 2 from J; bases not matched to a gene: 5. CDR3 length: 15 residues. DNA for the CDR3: TGTGCCAGTAGTCCAGGGACAGGGGGTACCTACGAGCAGTACTTC. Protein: CASSPGTGGTYEQYF. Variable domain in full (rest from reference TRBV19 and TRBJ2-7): DGGITQSPKYLFRKEGQNVTLSCEQNLNHDAMYWYRQDPGQGLRLIYYSQIVNDFQKGDIAEGYSVSREKKESFPLTVTSAQKNPTAFYLCASSPGTGGTYEQYFGPGTRLTVT.

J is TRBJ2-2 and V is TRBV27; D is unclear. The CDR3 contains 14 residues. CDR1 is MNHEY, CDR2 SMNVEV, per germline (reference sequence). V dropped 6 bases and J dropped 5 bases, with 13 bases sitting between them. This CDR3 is CASSMLELTGELFF. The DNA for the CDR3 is TGTGCCAGCAGCATGCTAGAGTTGACCGGGGAGCTGTTTTTT.

CDR3 loop: CASSLEGAANEKLFF. The CDR3 nucleotides are TGCGCCAGCAGCTTAGAGGGGGCCGCTAATGAAAAACTGTTTTTT. The genes are TRBV4-1 and TRBJ1-4, with TRBD1 matching 7 bases. Per the germline V gene, CDR1 is MGHRA and CDR2 is YSYEKL. V shed 5 bases and J 3 bases; nucleotides not matched to a gene: 6. This CDR3 has 15 amino acids.

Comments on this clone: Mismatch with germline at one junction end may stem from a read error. The CDR3 here is CASSLATGQYF. CDR3 DNA: TGTGCCAGCAGCCTAGCTACCGGGCAGTACTTC. V gene TRBV7-2 combines with J gene TRBJ2-7; TRBD2 might be the D (5 bases). The CDR3 runs 11 residues. Germline assignment: CDR1 SGHTA and CDR2 FQGNSA. Full variable domain (outside the CDR3, taken from reference TRBV7-2 and TRBJ2-7): GAGVSQSPSNKVTEKGKDVELRCDPISGHTALYWYRQSLGQGLEFLIYFQGNSAPDKSGLPSDRFSAERTGGSVSTLTIQRTQQEDSAVYLCASSLATGQYFGPGTRLTVT.